This T cell receptor beta chain is drawn from a study of blood T cell repertoires in COVID-19. In the study overall: COVID-19 samples collected from the United States, Italy and Spain covered acute and convalescent phases. PBMCs, B-cell-depleted T cells, or T cells provided the cDNA or gDNA that made up the material.

In the authors' workflow: Amplification of reference gene primers provided the estimated nucleated cell counts. Using immunoSEQ multiplex PCR, the repertoire was profiled, and TCRdb retains in-frame clones only, with some absent. The V and J calls and clone size were taken over from that table, and D and trimming were inferred from the DNA. The profile covers approximately 62,000 clones, with roughly four fifths appearing a single time and 15% taken by the ten largest. To note about this clone: The same CDR3 is also encoded by other DNA sequences in this sample.

This CDR3 region has 13 residues. In germline, CDR1 is SGHRS, CDR2 YFSETQ. V was cut by 2 bases and J by 4 bases, with 10 bases left in between. The clonotype was recovered from an elderly man with acute or convalescent COVID-19. Sequences were obtained from peripheral blood. The V gene is TRBV5-1, the J gene TRBJ2-7; D perhaps matches TRBD2 (6 bases). The CDR3 is CASSLSAGYEQYF. The CDR3 DNA reads TGCGCCAGCAGCTTAAGTGCGGGATACGAGCAGTACTTC.